This section outlines one T cell receptor (beta chain) sequence together with its context. The antigen is unknown. The V end was cut by 3 bases, the J end by 0 bases, with 10 bases between. CDR1 is KGHSH, CDR2 LQKENI, per germline. CDR3 length: 15 amino acids. The sample comes from a study of cytomegalovirus exposure and HLA in healthy donors. Vbeta (60) and Jbeta (13) primers were used in the PCR. Profiled with immunoSEQ multiplex PCR; TCRdb holds only in-frame clones, not every one. In the table there are a few hundred thousand clones, 75% to 90% of which are singletons. The study, taken as a whole, reports: Three chains linked to CMV were shown in vitro to be specific for CMV antigens. Association of around 17,000 TCR beta sequences with HLA alleles was found at 0.05 false discovery rate in a later analysis.

The TCR sequence derives from a girl aged 2 to 9 in good health and CMV-seronegative. Sequenced material: PBMCs. V gene TRBV18 combines with J gene TRBJ2-3; D is unclear. As DNA, the CDR3 is TGTGCCAGCTCACCGACGACGAGGAGCACAGATACGCAGTATTTT. Translating gives CASSPTTRSTDTQYF.